This T cell receptor (beta chain) was recovered during a study of shared clonotypes between healthy human individuals. TCRdb's copy holds only in-frame clones and misses some; the assay was immunoSEQ multiplex PCR. Of about 1,800,000 clones listed, about 95% are singletons. This CDR3 has 15 residues. The junction had 7 bases not matched to a gene; V was cut back by 6 bases and J by 4 bases. Germline loops: CDR1 MNHEY, CDR2 SVGAGI. The naive CD8 population came from CD45RO-negative cells selected for CCR7, without terminally differentiated effector memory CD45RA+ cells. The source of this sequence is a young man in good health. The chain is built from TRBV6-5 and TRBJ2-3, with 10 bases aligning to TRBD1. The sample comprised naive CD8+ T cells sorted from blood. The CDR3 DNA sequence: TGTGCCAGCAGCCTTGACAGGGGGCAATCAGATACGCAGTATTTT. This sequence encodes CASSLDRGQSDTQYF.